These 24 T cell receptor beta chains came from one sample sequenced in a study of T cell repertoires in cytomegalovirus infection. TCRdb recomputed calls from the reads with MiXCR, one row per CDR3 protein. The sample has roughly 300,000 distinct CDR3 sequences; 9% to 9.5% are singletons. The specimen sequenced was PBMCs. The receptors were sampled from a human donor in good health (CMV status not recorded). Some clones in this sample may be carry-over from other donors' samples.

The genes are TRBV2 and TRBJ1-2; unclear D gene. In germline, CDR1 is SNHLY, CDR2 FYNNEI. V lost 7 bases and J 0 bases, leaving 18 bases between the germline ends. The CDR3 has 16 residues. The CDR3 DNA is TGTGCCAGCACAGTCTTTTTAGGCGTCGCTAACTATGGCTACACCTTC. Residues: CASTVFLGVANYGYTF.

The chain combines TRBV12-3 or TRBV12-4 with TRBJ2-7; TRBD2 matches at 7 bases. CDR3 length: 16 residues. V shed 5 bases and J 2 bases; nucleotides not matched to a gene: 12. CDR3 DNA sequence: TGTGCCAGCAGTCCAGTTCCTTGGGCGGGAGCCTACGAGCAGTACTTC. This gives the protein CASSPVPWAGAYEQYF.

The rearrangement joins TRBV27 to TRBJ1-5, with D tentatively TRBD1 (6 bases). The germline CDR1 and CDR2 sequences are MNHEY and SMNVEV (reference sequence). V was trimmed by 6 bases and J by 7 bases, leaving 22 bases between them. CDR3 size: 16 residues. CDR3 in amino acids: CASRPHSGTGFQPQHF. CDR3 sequence (DNA): TGTGCCAGCAGGCCACACTCCGGTACAGGGTTCCAGCCCCAGCATTTT.

This clonotype appeared many times. The V gene is TRBV20-1, the J gene TRBJ1-2; 7 bases map to TRBD1. Germline assignment: CDR1 DFQATT and CDR2 SNEGSKA (reference sequence). The trim removed 5 bases at V and 4 bases at J, leaving 4 bases unmatched. The length of the CDR3 is 12 residues. The CDR3 DNA reads as TGCAGTGCTGCCGGGACAGCCTATGGCTACACCTTC. Amino acids: CSAAGTAYGYTF.

This clonotype was recorded at least ten times. The chain links TRBV6-1 to TRBJ2-7, with TRBD1 identical over 9 bases. This CDR3 spans 14 amino acids. Trimming took 8 bases from V and 3 from J; bases not matched to a gene: 8. Per the germline V gene, CDR1 is MNHNS and CDR2 is SASEGT. The CDR3, as DNA: TGTGCCAGCCTCAAACCGGGACAGGGCTACGAGCAGTACTTC. Its translation is CASLKPGQGYEQYF.

The gene calls are TRBV19 and TRBJ2-7; 9 nucleotides line up with TRBD1. The CDR3 is 16 residues long. Germline CDR1 and CDR2: LNHDA and SQIVND (reference sequence). The trim removed 10 bases at V and 5 bases at J, leaving 18 bases unmatched. This CDR3 is CATNNHRDRVTHEQYF. CDR3 DNA: TGTGCCACCAACAATCACCGGGACAGGGTCACCCACGAGCAGTACTTC.

The chain is built from TRBV28 and TRBJ1-1; 8 bases line up with TRBD1. Germline trimming cut 7 bases from V and 8 bases from J; bases unmatched to any gene: 6. There are 12 residues in the CDR3. The germline CDR1 and CDR2 sequences are MDHEN and SYDVKM. The CDR3 sequence: CASNQGTGEAFF. The DNA of the CDR3 is TGTGCCAGCAATCAGGGGACAGGAGAAGCTTTCTTT.

In this sample, this clonotype turned up many times. The V gene is TRBV10-3, the J gene TRBJ2-7, with D perhaps TRBD1 (5 bases). The germline CDR1 and CDR2 sequences are ENHRY and SYGVKD. The V end lost 3 bases, the J end lost 7 bases, and 19 bases lay between the germline ends. This CDR3 has 15 residues. As DNA, the CDR3 is TGTGCCATCAGTGAACCGGGCAGGGTGGTTGGGGAGCAGTACTTC. Translation: CAISEPGRVVGEQYF.

This clonotype was detected a few times. This chain links TRBV20-1 with TRBJ2-7; D perhaps matches TRBD2 (6 bases). The V gene lost 0 bases and the J gene lost 4 bases, with 16 bases spanning the gap. Germline values: CDR1 DFQATT, CDR2 SNEGSKA (reference sequence). The CDR3 has 15 amino acids. DNA of the CDR3: TGCAGTGCTAGAGATCGAGGACTATCTCTATACGAGCAGTACTTC. Amino acid sequence: CSARDRGLSLYEQYF.

The sample holds a few counts of this clonotype. The chain is built from TRBV7-2 and TRBJ2-1; 8 bases are shared with TRBD2. The germline gives CDR1 SGHTA, CDR2 FQGNSA. The V gene end was trimmed by 6 bases and the J gene end by 4 bases; junction bases not matched to a gene: 5. The CDR3 totals 14 residues. The CDR3 region has the DNA TGTGCCAGCAGACAGACGGGGGGGTACAATGAGCAGTTCTTC. Amino acid sequence: CASRQTGGYNEQFF.

Many counts were recorded for this clonotype. The J gene is TRBJ2-3, the V gene TRBV12-3 or TRBV12-4; no firm D call. Deletions cut 1 base from V and 7 bases from J, with 6 bases between. The CDR3 sequence is 12 residues long. CDR3 residues: CASSLGAYTQYF. The CDR3 DNA follows: TGTGCCAGCAGTTTAGGAGCTTATACGCAGTATTTT.

The sample holds many counts of this clonotype. This chain connects TRBV6-1 to TRBJ2-1; TRBD2 matches 11 bases. The germline CDR1 and CDR2 sequences are MNHNS and SASEGT. The V segment lost 8 bases and the J segment 7 bases; nucleotides outside the gene matches: 7. CDR3 size: 14 residues. CDR3 sequence (DNA): TGTGCCAGCGGCGCATTAGCGGGGGGGAATGAGCAGTTCTTC. Translation gives CASGALAGGNEQFF.

This clonotype appeared a few times. This chain links TRBV19 with TRBJ2-1; the D is unclear. V was pared by 8 bases and J by 6 bases, with 11 bases between. CDR3 size: 12 residues. From germline, CDR1 is LNHDA and CDR2 SQIVND (reference sequence). CDR3 sequence reads: CASAAASNEQFF. In DNA, the CDR3 is TGTGCCAGTGCGGCAGCCTCCAATGAGCAGTTCTTC.

This clonotype turned up a few times. A junction boundary mismatches the germline segment, possibly from a read error. The J gene is TRBJ2-6, the V gene TRBV4-1; no definite D call. From germline, CDR1 is MGHRA and CDR2 YSYEKL. This CDR3 has 16 residues. The CDR3 loop reads CASSSRTGSGANVLTF. CDR3 coding DNA: TGTGCCAGCAGCTCAAGAACGGGCTCTGGGGCCAACGTCCTGACTTTC.

CDR3 loop: CASSSGGTIAYNEQFF. The DNA for the CDR3 is TGTGCCAGTAGCTCGGGTGGGACTATTGCCTACAATGAGCAGTTCTTC. The chain is built from TRBV19 and TRBJ2-1; 7 bases fit TRBD2. The CDR3 has 16 amino acids. Trimming removed 6 bases from V and 2 bases from J; junction bases left unmatched: 10. The germline V gene encodes CDR1 LNHDA and CDR2 SQIVND (reference sequence). The variable domain in full, completed from reference TRBV19 and TRBJ2-1, reads DGGITQSPKYLFRKEGQNVTLSCEQNLNHDAMYWYRQDPGQGLRLIYYSQIVNDFQKGDIAEGYSVSREKKESFPLTVTSAQKNPTAFYLCASSSGGTIAYNEQFFGPGTRLTVL.

This clonotype appeared many times. The chain has TRBV11-2 and TRBJ2-7, with 7 bases fitting TRBD2. From germline, CDR1 is SGHAT and CDR2 FQNNGV. The CDR3 sequence is 13 residues long. The V segment lost 5 bases and the J segment 5 bases; nucleotides outside the gene matches: 6. DNA of the CDR3: TGTGCCAGCAGCGATCGGGCGGGGGACGAGCAGTACTTC. This sequence encodes CASSDRAGDEQYF.

This clonotype has a handful of counts. The chain links TRBV6-6 to TRBJ2-2, with 8 bases aligning to TRBD2. This CDR3 comprises 16 residues. Germline V gene lookup returns CDR1 MNHNY and CDR2 SVGAGI (reference sequence). The V and J ends lost 0 bases and 7 bases, in that order; junction bases with no gene match: 7. CDR3: CASSYSPAGEGGELFF. The CDR3 nucleotides are TGTGCCAGCAGTTACTCGCCAGCGGGGGAGGGCGGGGAGCTGTTTTTT.

This clonotype was picked up a small number of times. The gene calls are TRBV7-4 and TRBJ2-5; D possibly matches TRBD1 or TRBD2 (6 bases each). CDR1 is SGHVT, CDR2 SQSDAQ, per germline. Trimming cost V 3 bases and J 3 bases, with 14 bases left between them. This CDR3 is 15 amino acids long. The CDR3 protein is CASSFVRGPEETQYF. The CDR3 DNA reads TGTGCCAGCAGCTTCGTCCGGGGGCCCGAAGAGACCCAGTACTTC.

In its sample, this clonotype was seen many times. This chain uses TRBV20-1 with TRBJ1-6, with D uncertain. CDR1 and CDR2 from the germline V gene are DFQATT and SNEGSKA (reference sequence). This CDR3 comprises 13 residues. Trimming pared 3 bases from V and 5 bases from J, leaving 8 bases between. The CDR3 nucleotides read TGCAGTGCTAGGGTGGCCGATAATTCACCCCTCCACTTT. Protein: CSARVADNSPLHF.

The chain links TRBV18 to TRBJ2-5; 8 nucleotides align to TRBD1. V shed 3 bases, J shed 3 bases, and the junction held 3 bases outside the gene matches. The CDR3 covers 14 residues. Germline V gene lookup returns CDR1 KGHSH and CDR2 LQKENI. CDR3 loop: CASSPRQGKETQYF. The CDR3, as DNA: TGTGCCAGCTCACCGCGACAGGGGAAAGAGACCCAGTACTTC.

This clonotype has at least ten counts. CDR3 region: CASSTDGTGDGEQYF. The CDR3 nucleotides read TGTGCCAGCAGCACCGACGGGACAGGTGACGGCGAGCAGTACTTC. The V and J genes are TRBV7-2 and TRBJ2-7; TRBD1 matches at 8 bases. Germline trimming cut 5 bases from V and 6 bases from J; bases unmatched to any gene: 12. The CDR3 has 15 amino acids. CDR1 and CDR2 from the germline V gene are SGHTA and FQGNSA.

This clonotype was counted many times. V gene TRBV7-2 combines with J gene TRBJ1-2, with TRBD1 as a possible D gene (6 bases). V lost 5 bases and J lost 8, with 18 bases in between. CDR3 size: 14 residues. Germline values: CDR1 SGHTA, CDR2 FQGNSA. DNA for the CDR3: TGTGCCAGCAGCCAAAGGTTTCAGGGGAGCGGCTACACCTTC. It is translated as CASSQRFQGSGYTF.

This clonotype has a count of ten or more. The chain links TRBV4-2 to TRBJ1-3; D is perhaps TRBD1 (6 bases). Germline-derived CDR1 and CDR2 are LGHNA and YNFKEQ. Trimming shortened V by 0 bases and J by 0 bases, and 15 bases separated the two germline ends. The CDR3 loop spans 18 amino acids. Here the CDR3 DNA reads TGTGCCAGCAGCCAAGAGGCAGGGGCCCTTATCTCTGGAAACACCATATATTTT. As protein: CASSQEAGALISGNTIYF.

This clonotype was seen many times. The rearrangement uses TRBV11-2 and TRBJ2-5, with D perhaps being TRBD1 or TRBD2 (6 bases each). This CDR3 region has 14 residues. The V end was cut by 4 bases, the J end by 5 bases, with 14 bases between. Germline V gene sequence: CDR1 SGHAT, CDR2 FQNNGV. The CDR3 nucleotides are TGTGCCAGCAGCTCCACAGGGAGGATGGAGACCCAGTACTTC. Translation gives CASSSTGRMETQYF.